This entry concerns a single TCR beta chain. This record belongs to a study of T cells in Graves' hyperthyroidism and ophthalmopathy. V shed 4 bases, J shed 0 bases, and the junction held 7 bases outside the gene matches. CDR3 length: 17 amino acids. Germline CDR1 is SGHRS and CDR2 is YFSETQ. TCR beta CDR3 region amplification was performed from RNA transcripts. A first-round RT-PCR of the TCR CDR3 used the HTBI primer set. TCRdb itself ran the multiplex PCR reads through MiXCR, one entry per CDR3 protein. Among approximately 400,000 distinct CDR3 sequences listed, 15% were seen once. The TCR sequence derives from a woman aged 25 to 39 with Graves' hyperthyroidism. The sample comprised blood. This chain joins TRBV5-1 and TRBJ2-1; 10 nucleotides agree with TRBD2. The CDR3 loop is CASSPNPSGSSYNEQFF. The CDR3 DNA sequence: TGCGCCAGCAGCCCCAACCCTAGCGGGAGCTCCTACAATGAGCAGTTCTTC. Looking up the rest from reference TRBV5-1 and TRBJ2-1 gives the full variable domain: KAGVTQTPRYLIKTRGQQVTLSCSPISGHRSVSWYQQTPGQGLQFLFEYFSETQRNKGNFPGRFSGRQFSNSRSEMNVSTLELGDSALYLCASSPNPSGSSYNEQFFGPGTRLTVL.